What follows is one TCR beta chain and its context. Its antigen remains unidentified. Each CDR3 protein gets one entry in TCRdb, which reprocessed the 5' RACE reads and gives no DNA. The sample totals approximately 150,000 distinct CDR3 sequences. This entry is derived from a study of monozygotic twins with inflammatory bowel disease. Findings and caveats of the study: Inverse Simpson values showed less TCRbeta diversity in IBD patients than in their healthy co-twins.

This receptor was identified in a human donor with ulcerative colitis or Crohn's disease, or a healthy co-twin of an affected twin (not recorded which). The sample taken for sequencing was blood.

CDR3 loop: CSARDLTGTGEGYTF. The chain is built from TRBV20-1 and TRBJ1-2; without DNA, the TCRdb call of TRBD1 cannot be checked. From germline, CDR1 is DFQATT and CDR2 SNEGSKA (reference sequence). The CDR3 spans 15 residues.